This T cell receptor beta chain comes out of a study of monozygotic twins with cystic fibrosis. About this clone itself: Its antigen is currently unknown.

Study-wide findings and caveats: In this small cohort, shared CDR3 numbers showed no association with age, concordance or disease severity. Unrelated CF individuals shared fewer identical clonotypes than monozygotic CF twins.

Profiled with immunoSEQ multiplex PCR; TCRdb holds only in-frame clones, not every one. This table holds tens of thousands of clones, 97% found once. This receptor was obtained from a girl aged 5 to 17 with cystic fibrosis. The material sequenced was blood.

CDR3 DNA sequence: TGTGCCAGCAGTCATCGCGGGGACAGCGAAGCTTTCTTT. Encoded protein: CASSHRGDSEAFF. This chain joins TRBV28 and TRBJ1-1, with 7 positions matching TRBD1. The germline V gene encodes CDR1 MDHEN and CDR2 SYDVKM. The CDR3 spans 13 residues. With V trimmed by 5 bases and J by 8 bases, 8 bases remained unmatched.